One and the same sample provided the 16 T cell receptor beta chains below, sequenced in a study of a mutant IDH1 vaccine in newly diagnosed glioma. Sequenced by immunoSEQ multiplex PCR; TCRdb stores in-frame clones only, minus some. The sample records 13,000 or so clones, 70% to 80% being singletons. The antigens of these receptors remain unknown. As to time point: week 47, end of study. Vaccine doses each comprised 300 ug of mutant IDH1 20-mer peptide, with topical imiquimod. The sample in question was PBMCs, obtained from a glioma patient whose treatment included an IDH1 peptide vaccine. The receptors stem from a woman between 40 and 55 years old with glioma.

The genes are TRBV7-9 and TRBJ2-3; TRBD2 agrees at 10 bases. V lost 5 bases to trimming and J lost 4 bases; unmatched junction nucleotides: 9. Germline V lookup: CDR1 SEHNR, CDR2 FQNEAQ (reference sequence). The CDR3 loop spans 16 amino acids. CDR3: CASSRTSGGLADTQYF. For the CDR3, the DNA is TGTGCCAGCAGCCGGACTAGCGGAGGGTTGGCAGATACGCAGTATTTT.

The chain couples TRBV10-3 to TRBJ1-6; 10 bases line up with TRBD1. Trimming at V came to 6 bases and at J to 10 bases, leaving 6 bases not matched to a gene. This CDR3 comprises 14 residues. Germline assignment: CDR1 ENHRY and CDR2 SYGVKD. CDR3 DNA: TGTGCCATCAGCGGGACAGGGGCCCCCTCACCCCTCCACTTT. Its protein is CAISGTGAPSPLHF.

The chain combines TRBV4-3 with TRBJ2-5, with unresolved D. The CDR3 length is 13 residues. V lost 1 base, J lost 7 bases, and 10 bases lay in between. CDR1 and CDR2 (germline): LGHNA, YSLEER. CDR3 sequence: CASSQAPGWTQYF. The CDR3 DNA sequence: TGCGCCAGCAGCCAAGCCCCAGGTTGGACCCAGTACTTC.

The chain recombines TRBV4-1 with TRBJ2-2, with 7 positions matching TRBD1. Germline assignment: CDR1 MGHRA and CDR2 YSYEKL. The CDR3 consists of 14 residues. J gave up 6 bases and V 6 bases, and 7 bases lay outside the gene matches. The CDR3 spells CASRVYTGAGELFF. The DNA of the CDR3 is TGCGCCAGCAGGGTTTACACAGGGGCCGGGGAGCTGTTTTTT.

The rearrangement links TRBV6-5 to TRBJ1-6, with 7 bases identical to TRBD1. This CDR3 has 14 residues. V was pared by 8 bases and J by 7 bases, with 8 bases of the junction left unmatched. The germline V gene has CDR1 MNHEY and CDR2 SVGAGI. This chain's CDR3 is CASGRGPLNSPLHF. In nucleotides, the CDR3 is TGTGCCAGCGGGAGGGGGCCCTTGAATTCACCCCTCCACTTT.

The V gene is TRBV27, the J gene TRBJ2-5, with 13 bases identical to TRBD2. Germline V lookup: CDR1 MNHEY, CDR2 SMNVEV (reference sequence). J gave up 5 bases and V 6 bases, and 15 bases lay outside the gene matches. The CDR3 totals 18 residues. CDR3 sequence (DNA): TGTGCCAGCAGACGACTAGCGGGGGGCTCGAGGACTGGGGAGACCCAGTACTTC. It encodes CASRRLAGGSRTGETQYF.

The gene calls are TRBV5-4 and TRBJ2-2, with 7 nucleotides matching TRBD1. V lost 4 bases and J lost 3; bases outside the gene matches: 6. CDR1 SGHNT and CDR2 YYREEE come from the germline V gene (reference sequence). CDR3 length equals 15 residues. DNA for the CDR3: TGTGCCAGCAGCCCACAGGGGAGTGACACCGGGGAGCTGTTTTTT. Protein: CASSPQGSDTGELFF.

The chain couples TRBV10-3 to TRBJ1-2; 7 nucleotides match TRBD1. The CDR3 is 13 amino acids. Trimming took 4 bases from V and 4 from J; bases not matched to a gene: 3. The germline CDR1 and CDR2 sequences are ENHRY and SYGVKD. CDR3 nucleotides: TGTGCCATCAGTGGGGGGACAGTCTATGGCTACACCTTC. Its protein product is CAISGGTVYGYTF.

This clone was recorded a few times. This rearrangement joins TRBV7-2 to TRBJ1-6; TRBD1 matches 10 bases. CDR3 length: 15 amino acids. V shed 7 bases, J shed 7 bases, and the junction held 7 bases outside the gene matches. Germline-derived CDR1 and CDR2 are SGHTA and FQGNSA. The CDR3, as DNA: TGTGCCAGCAACAACCGGGACAGGGGAAATTCACCCCTCCACTTT. Its translation: CASNNRDRGNSPLHF.

J is TRBJ1-3 and V is TRBV5-6; tentatively, D is TRBD1 (5 bases). V lost 0 bases, J lost 0 bases, and 7 bases lay in between. CDR3 length: 15 amino acids. Germline V gene data show CDR1 as SGHDT and CDR2 as YYEEEE. The CDR3 coding sequence is TGTGCCAGCAGCTTGGTAGGGGTCTCTGGAAACACCATATATTTT. Translation: CASSLVGVSGNTIYF.

This clone turned up a few times. CDR3 amino acids: CASGPLLQGNTEAFF. The DNA for the CDR3 is TGCGCCAGCGGCCCCCTCTTACAGGGGAACACTGAAGCTTTCTTT. The V call is TRBV10-1, the J call TRBJ1-1; TRBD1 is a possible D gene (6 bases). Looked up from germline, CDR1 is WNHNN and CDR2 is SYGVQD (reference sequence). V was pared by 8 bases and J by 1 base, with 17 bases between. CDR3 length: 15 residues.

Written as DNA, the CDR3 is TGTGCCAGCAAACAGACAGGGGGTAATCAGCCCCAGCATTTT. Translation gives CASKQTGGNQPQHF. This chain links TRBV25-1 with TRBJ1-5; 9 positions match TRBD1. Germline CDR1 MGHDK, CDR2 SYGVNS. CDR3 length: 14 amino acids. The trim removed 7 bases at V and 4 bases at J, leaving 5 bases unmatched.

The genes are TRBV20-1 and TRBJ2-5; D gene unclear. Germline assignment: CDR1 DFQATT and CDR2 SNEGSKA (reference sequence). The CDR3 consists of 10 residues. The germline V and J ends were trimmed by 5 bases and 4 bases, with 5 bases remaining between them. CDR3 coding DNA: TGCAGTGCTTATAGAGAGACCCAGTACTTC. The encoded protein is CSAYRETQYF.

This clone is a singleton in its sample. In the same sample, other DNA sequences code for this CDR3. The chain links TRBV6-5 to TRBJ2-7; TRBD1 agrees at 9 bases. CDR3 length: 13 amino acids. Germline CDR1 reads MNHEY; CDR2 reads SVGAGI. The J segment lost 6 bases and the V segment lost 8 bases, leaving 8 bases of the junction unmatched. The CDR3 DNA is TGTGCCAGCGAACGGGACAGGGCCGGCGAGCAGTACTTC. Translated, it gives CASERDRAGEQYF.

The V and J genes are TRBV27 and TRBJ1-3; the match to TRBD1 covers 8 bases. This CDR3 region has 15 residues. With V trimmed by 4 bases and J by 4 bases, 6 bases remained unmatched. Germline V gene lookup returns CDR1 MNHEY and CDR2 SMNVEV (reference sequence). CDR3: CASSWTGRPGNTIYF. For the CDR3, the DNA is TGTGCCAGCAGTTGGACAGGGCGCCCCGGAAACACCATATATTTT.

J is TRBJ2-7 and V is TRBV27; D is unresolved. This CDR3 spans 14 amino acids. CDR1 and CDR2 (germline): MNHEY, SMNVEV (reference sequence). Trimming pared 4 bases from V and 4 bases from J, leaving 14 bases between. The DNA for the CDR3 is TGTGCCAGCAGTTCCATAGTAAACGATTACGAGCAGTACTTC. This translates into CASSSIVNDYEQYF.